This entry lists 14 T cell receptor beta chains sequenced from one sample in a study of blood T cell repertoires in COVID-19. Here immunoSEQ multiplex PCR was the method, and the copy in TCRdb shows in-frame clones only, minus some. Altogether about 320,000 clones are present, over 85% being singletons, with the ten largest covering 2% to 3%. The sequencing sample was made of PBMCs or T cells enriched from blood (not recorded which). All receptors come from a man between 60 and 75 years old who had recovered from COVID-19.

V and J are TRBV3-1 (or the pseudogene TRBV3-2) and TRBJ2-1; TRBD2 is a possible D gene (6 bases). This CDR3 is built from 12 residues. Germline V gives CDR1 LGHDT, CDR2 YNNKEL (reference sequence). Trimming pared 5 bases from V and 10 bases from J, leaving 12 bases between. The DNA for the CDR3 is TGTGCCAGCAGCTTTATGGCGGGGGAGCAGTTCTTC. Its protein product is CASSFMAGEQFF.

V is TRBV9 and J is TRBJ2-3; unclear D gene. Germline loops: CDR1 SGDLS, CDR2 YYNGEE. This CDR3 is 14 amino acids long. Deletions cut 10 bases from V and 0 bases from J, with 15 bases between. CDR3 amino acids: CAGAPGASTDTQYF. The CDR3 DNA reads TGTGCCGGTGCCCCGGGTGCTAGCACAGATACGCAGTATTTT.

The chain has TRBV11-3 and TRBJ2-1; 9 bases agree with TRBD2. V shed 4 bases, J shed 2 bases, and the junction held 9 bases outside the gene matches. The germline V gene has CDR1 SGHNT and CDR2 YENEEA. The CDR3 sequence is 17 residues long. The CDR3 sequence is CASSSRRREGPYNEQFF. The CDR3 DNA follows: TGTGCCAGCAGCTCCCGACGGCGGGAGGGCCCCTACAATGAGCAGTTCTTC.

This sequence joins TRBV6-5 and TRBJ1-2, with 7 bases fitting TRBD1. In germline, CDR1 is MNHEY, CDR2 SVGAGI. Trimming took 6 bases from V and 8 from J; bases not matched to a gene: 12. This CDR3 has 14 amino acids. The CDR3 spells CASSQGGRVVGYTF. CDR3 coding DNA: TGTGCCAGCAGCCAGGGGGGCAGGGTAGTAGGCTACACCTTC.

The gene calls are TRBV6-5 and TRBJ1-4; D perhaps matches TRBD1 (6 bases). There are 14 residues in the CDR3. Germline loops: CDR1 MNHEY, CDR2 SVGAGI. V was trimmed by 0 bases and J by 8 bases, leaving 10 bases between them. For the CDR3, the DNA is TGTGCCAGCAGTTACTCGGGGGCCCGGGAAAAACTGTTTTTT. Its protein product is CASSYSGAREKLFF.

This clone has only one observation. V and J are TRBV7-9 and TRBJ1-3, with D maybe TRBD1 (6 bases). This CDR3 spans 17 amino acids. CDR1 is SEHNR, CDR2 FQNEAQ, per germline (reference sequence). Deletions cut 6 bases from V and 0 bases from J, with 18 bases between. The CDR3 nucleotides read TGTGCCAGCAGACTTTATACAGGGTCCAGCTCTGGAAACACCATATATTTT. It is translated as CASRLYTGSSSGNTIYF.

The rearrangement links TRBV5-4 to TRBJ1-5, with 9 bases that match TRBD1. Germline V gives CDR1 SGHNT, CDR2 YYREEE (reference sequence). The CDR3 has 17 amino acids. V lost 4 bases to trimming and J lost 5 bases; unmatched junction nucleotides: 13. The CDR3 nucleotides are TGTGCCAGCAGCAGGGACAGGGTACACCATTCTTATCAGCCCCAGCATTTT. Protein sequence: CASSRDRVHHSYQPQHF.

This clone was counted a single time. V is TRBV6-6 and J is TRBJ2-1; 7 positions agree with TRBD2. CDR1 MNHNY and CDR2 SVGAGI come from the germline V gene (reference sequence). V gave up 6 bases and J gave up 1 base; unmatched junction bases: 6. The CDR3 is 15 residues long. This CDR3 reads CASSRTSISYNEQFF. Written as DNA, the CDR3 is TGTGCCAGCAGCCGGACTAGTATTTCCTACAATGAGCAGTTCTTC.

This rearrangement joins TRBV5-1 to TRBJ2-1; D is undetermined. Germline loops: CDR1 SGHRS, CDR2 YFSETQ. V lost 0 bases and J 8 bases, leaving 6 bases between the germline ends. The CDR3 contains 12 residues. The CDR3, as DNA: TGCGCCAGCAGCTTGGCCGGAGATGAGCAGTTCTTC. Translating gives CASSLAGDEQFF.

The V and J genes are TRBV28 and TRBJ2-2, with no clear D. This CDR3 has 14 amino acids. V was cut by 1 base and J by 6 bases, with 9 bases left in between. Germline CDR1 reads MDHEN; CDR2 reads SYDVKM. CDR3 coding DNA: TGTGCCAGCAGTTTATACAATCCCCCCGGGGAGCTGTTTTTT. This codes for CASSLYNPPGELFF.

CDR3 amino acids: CATSDQTSGAINEQFF. The CDR3 DNA is TGTGCCACCAGTGACCAAACTAGCGGGGCGATCAATGAGCAGTTCTTC. The chain uses TRBV24-1 and TRBJ2-1; 10 bases are shared with TRBD2. In germline, CDR1 is KGHDR, CDR2 SFDVKD. This CDR3 spans 16 amino acids. Trimming cost V 4 bases and J 6 bases; bases outside gene matches: 8.

This clone has more than one count but fewer than ten. Here the CDR3 reads CASSLKELNNEQFF. DNA for the CDR3: TGTGCCAGCAGCTTGAAGGAGCTGAACAATGAGCAGTTCTTC. The rearrangement joins TRBV11-1 to TRBJ2-1; D remains ambiguous. The germline gives CDR1 SGHAT, CDR2 FQDESV (reference sequence). The V and J ends lost 3 bases and 5 bases respectively, with 11 bases between them. This CDR3 has 14 residues.

The chain combines TRBV7-2 with TRBJ2-5; weak D call: TRBD1 (6 bases). V was cut by 1 base and J by 2 bases, with 14 bases left in between. CDR1 is SGHTA and CDR2 is FQGNSA in the germline V gene. The CDR3 totals 16 residues. This chain's CDR3 is CASSLGGQGTQETQYF. CDR3 nucleotides: TGTGCCAGCAGCTTAGGGGGGCAGGGTACTCAAGAGACCCAGTACTTC.

The chain joins TRBV13 to TRBJ1-6; TRBD1 matches at 9 bases. J lost 10 bases, V lost 5 bases, and 9 bases had no gene match. The V gene's germline CDR1 is PRHDT and CDR2 FYEKMQ (reference sequence). The CDR3 length is 15 residues. CDR3: CASSPRDRVVSPLHF. The CDR3 nucleotides read TGTGCCAGCAGCCCCCGGGACAGGGTGGTCTCACCCCTCCACTTT.